This T cell receptor (beta chain) was recorded in a study of control samples from healthy donors and cancer patients (dated by TCRdb to 2018 to 2021). Library preparation employed the immunoSEQ multiplex PCR assay. As stored in TCRdb, this immuneACCESS dataset retains in-frame rearrangements with V and J assigned. A fraction of the clones does not appear; measured against another copy, unresolved V genes explain less than half of the discrepancy, and the remainder lacks a known reason. Here the sample has about 160,000 clones; about 94% occur a single time. The ten largest account for 8.5% of the sample. The CDR3 spans 14 residues, from the cysteine through the phenylalanine. Only the CDR3 region is kept as DNA, spanning 42 bases read in frame from base 1. Looking up the germline V gene (reference sequence) yields CDR1 LNHNV and CDR2 YYDKDF. On this clone: The antigen this receptor binds is unknown. Per-base quality was not reported, and no clone a single base away is much larger than it.

The receptor was isolated from a woman in her thirties or forties in good health. Sequencing used blood. The chain is encoded by TRBV15 joined to TRBJ2-7; the best D guess is TRBD2, with 7 bases matching. The J call may be faulty, since TRBJ2-5 better matches the DNA end. The nucleotide sequence is TGTGCCACCAGCAGAGATCGGGGGGCTCCGACCCAGTACTTC. This is translated as CATSRDRGAPTQYF.